A single T cell receptor (beta chain) is shown here with its context. The data stem from a study of blood T cell repertoires in COVID-19. At the level of the study: The United States, Italy and Spain supplied acute and convalescent COVID-19 samples. Nucleic acid was either cDNA or gDNA, and it came from T cells, B-cell-depleted T cells, or PBMCs.

The V segment lost 3 bases and the J segment 5 bases; nucleotides outside the gene matches: 7. The CDR3 has 15 amino acids. Germline lookup yields CDR1 MNHEY and CDR2 SMNVEV (reference sequence). Only in-frame clones appear in the TCRdb table, and some are missing; sequencing was by immunoSEQ multiplex PCR. The table records fewer than 250,000 clones, around 82% of them present only once. Participant age was about 18 to 100 years, and participants resided in about 25 US areas. Participant-reported clinical history was the basis for cohort assignment. The chain combines TRBV27 with TRBJ1-2; 9 nucleotides align to TRBD1. The specimen was PBMCs or T cells enriched from blood (not recorded which). The clonotype comes from a middle-aged woman with acute COVID-19. CDR3 protein: CASSFLGQGKYGYTF. CDR3 sequence (DNA): TGTGCCAGCAGTTTCCTTGGACAGGGGAAGTATGGCTACACCTTC.